The source of this T cell receptor beta chain is a study of blood T cell repertoires in COVID-19. Overall study context: Collection of acute and convalescent COVID-19 samples took place in the United States, Italy and Spain. PBMCs, B-cell-depleted T cells, or T cells provided the cDNA or gDNA that made up the material.

Under the authors' procedure: Researchers report that nucleated cell counts were estimated from reference gene primer amplification. Only in-frame clones appear in the TCRdb table, and some are missing; sequencing was by immunoSEQ multiplex PCR. The DNA gave D and trimming, while V, J and clone size come from that table. The table has some 40,000 clones, 88% seen once. Trimming took off 2 bases at V and 0 bases at J, with 8 bases between the two ends. The CDR3 totals 15 residues. The germline V gene has CDR1 MDHEN and CDR2 SYDVKM. This TCR derives from a human donor in a cohort sampled during active COVID-19. The rearrangement links TRBV28 to TRBJ2-1; possibly TRBD2 for D (5 bases). Sequences were obtained from peripheral blood. CDR3 amino acids: CASSLVGSSYNEQFF. The CDR3 DNA reads as TGTGCCAGCAGTTTAGTTGGGAGCTCCTACAATGAGCAGTTCTTC. The entire variable domain, with the rest obtained from reference TRBV28 and TRBJ2-1, is as follows: DVKVTQSSRYLVKRTGEKVFLECVQDMDHENMFWYRQDPGLGLRLIYFSYDVKMKEKGDIPEGYSVSREKKERFSLILESASTNQTSMYLCASSLVGSSYNEQFFGPGTRLTVL.